The source of this TCR beta chain is a study of CD8 T cells in Susac syndrome. Germline CDR1 and CDR2: MNHEY and SVGEGT. The CDR3 is 15 residues long. V was pared by 3 bases and J by 1 base, with 12 bases between. Random hexamers served to reverse transcribe about 0.5 to 1 ug RNA. TCRdb ran MiXCR on the immunoSEQ multiplex PCR reads and lists one entry per CDR3 protein. This table holds approximately 120,000 distinct CDR3 sequences, roughly 95% found once. The V gene is TRBV6-2 or TRBV6-3, the J gene TRBJ2-5, with D unclear. This sequence was found in a human donor in good health. Sample: CD4+ T cells from PBMCs. CDR3 DNA sequence: TGTGCCAGCAGTTATGTCCCGGACGGCCAAGAGACCCAGTACTTC. It codes for CASSYVPDGQETQYF.